The clone carrying this T cell receptor (beta chain) has only one observation. Its antigen is unidentified. This sample is drawn from a study of a mutant IDH1 vaccine in newly diagnosed glioma. Sample time point: week 11, during vaccination. What each vaccine dose contained was 300 ug of mutant IDH1 20-mer peptide, accompanied by topical imiquimod. V was clipped by 0 bases and J by 0 bases, with 14 bases between them. This CDR3 has 17 residues. Study findings and constraints: Researchers report vaccine-induced immune responses in 80% to 95% of patients.

Sequencing used immunoSEQ multiplex PCR; TCRdb keeps in-frame clones, though not all of them. The repertoire includes 60,000 to 75,000 clones, 84% of them detected once, and about 3.7% sits in the top ten. This clonotype was sampled from a man in his thirties or forties with glioma. This rearrangement joins TRBV23-1 to TRBJ1-2; D not resolved. TRBV23-1 is recorded as an ORF, its role being uncertain. The sample here was PBMCs, taken from a glioma patient whose treatment included an IDH1 peptide vaccine. CDR3 sequence (DNA): TGCGCCAGCAGTCAATCGCCGGGCCCTCTCTCTAACTATGGCTACACCTTC. Its protein is CASSQSPGPLSNYGYTF.